This TCR beta chain was identified in a study of blood T cell repertoires in COVID-19. In the study overall: The analysed material was cDNA or gDNA that came from T cells, B-cell-depleted T cells, or PBMCs.

Per the original data handling: Researchers report that nucleated cell counts were estimated from reference gene primer amplification. TCRdb's table, derived via immunoSEQ multiplex PCR, lists solely in-frame clones and lacks some. V and J calls and clone size come straight from that table; D and trimming were deduced from the DNA. The sample lists 200,000 to 250,000 clones, roughly nine tenths seen once, with about 0.8% in the top ten. Trimming cost V 6 bases and J 5 bases, with 16 bases left between them. Germline V lookup: CDR1 MNHEY, CDR2 SVGAGI. The CDR3 length is 14 residues. The V and J genes are TRBV6-5 and TRBJ1-2; D gene uncertain. The receptor was isolated from a man in his 60s with COVID-19, enrolled during active disease. Sample: peripheral blood. The CDR3 DNA sequence: TGTGCCAGCAGGACGGCCCAAGCTAGGTATGGCTACACCTTC. It encodes CASRTAQARYGYTF.